This TCR beta chain was sequenced in a study of T cell responses to AZD1222 COVID-19 vaccine. Study in general: Second doses were pooled across both intervals (about 4 or about 12 weeks). Study results and limitations: Nearly half of spike-specific TCRs reportedly go after variant regions that carry no mutations. The donors showed a predominance of white British ancestry and of females, with possible underestimation of clonal diversity. None of the repertoires were sampled until the peak T cell response had passed.

Clones were read by immunoSEQ multiplex PCR, and TCRdb kept only the in-frame ones, dropping some. This sample has 150,000 to 200,000 clones; roughly 92% occur once, and the top ten carry approximately 2.3%. The CDR3 consists of 18 residues. The germline V gene encodes CDR1 SGHRS and CDR2 YFSETQ. Deletions cut 4 bases from V and 0 bases from J, with 17 bases between. Concerning this clone: Antigen unknown.

The sample in question was peripheral blood, obtained on day 0 of AZD1222 vaccination. The chain has TRBV5-1 and TRBJ2-6; D gene ambiguous. This receptor was taken from an adult in good health. The CDR3 loop is CASSLTGSVGSGANVLTF. CDR3 coding DNA: TGCGCCAGCAGCCTAACCGGGTCGGTGGGCTCTGGGGCCAACGTCCTGACTTTC.